The clone carrying this T cell receptor beta chain was observed a single time. Germline-derived CDR1 and CDR2 are SGHRS and YFSETQ. V gave up 0 bases and J gave up 8 bases; unmatched junction bases: 12. This CDR3 is 17 amino acids long. As originally analysed: How many nucleated cells were present was estimated from reference gene primer amplification. Clones were read by immunoSEQ multiplex PCR, and TCRdb kept only the in-frame ones, dropping some. V and J calls and clone size are those listed in that table; D and trimming were worked out from the DNA. The table records about 110,000 clones, approximately 90% of them present only once. The data stem from a study of blood T cell repertoires in COVID-19. Across the whole study: Some COVID-19 samples were acute and others convalescent; all came from the United States, Italy and Spain. In each case, the material was cDNA or gDNA derived from T cells, B-cell-depleted T cells, or PBMCs.

The sample taken for sequencing was peripheral blood. The clonotype originates from a human donor in a cohort sampled during active COVID-19. This chain links TRBV5-1 with TRBJ1-4; TRBD1 agrees at 8 bases. CDR3 bases: TGCGCCAGCAGCTTGGCCCCGCAACAGGGGGTCGGAGAAAAACTGTTTTTT. Translated: CASSLAPQQGVGEKLFF.